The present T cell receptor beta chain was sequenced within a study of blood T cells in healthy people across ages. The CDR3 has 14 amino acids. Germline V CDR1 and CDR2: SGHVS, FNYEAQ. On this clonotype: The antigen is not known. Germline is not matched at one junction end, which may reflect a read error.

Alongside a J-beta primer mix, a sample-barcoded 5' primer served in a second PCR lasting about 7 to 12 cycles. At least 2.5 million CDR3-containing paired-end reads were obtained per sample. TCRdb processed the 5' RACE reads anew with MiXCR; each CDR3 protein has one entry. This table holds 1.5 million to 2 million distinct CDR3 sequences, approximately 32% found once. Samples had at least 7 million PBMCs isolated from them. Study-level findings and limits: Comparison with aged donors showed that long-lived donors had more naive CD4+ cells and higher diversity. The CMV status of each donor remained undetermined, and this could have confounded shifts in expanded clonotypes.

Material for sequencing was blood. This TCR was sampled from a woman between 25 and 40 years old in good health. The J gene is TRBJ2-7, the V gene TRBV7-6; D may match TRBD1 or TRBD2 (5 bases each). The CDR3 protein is CASSLPGRIYERYF. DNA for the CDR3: TGTGCCAGCAGCCTACCGGGACGGATCTACGAGCGGTACTTC.